The 4 T cell receptor beta chains below were found in one sample sequenced in a study of OX40 agonist ivuxolimab in advanced cancers. Assay used: immunoSEQ multiplex PCR; TCRdb lists only in-frame clones, some missing. The repertoire holds about 50,000 clones, with 65% to 85% as singletons. The input for sequencing was CD4+ or CD8+ T cells sorted from blood, taken in a trial of the OX40 agonist ivuxolimab. These receptors were taken from an adult with an advanced solid tumor such as melanoma, head and neck, liver or kidney cancer.

The chain links TRBV18 to TRBJ1-2; 9 bases fit TRBD1. This CDR3 contains 14 residues. Germline CDR1 is KGHSH and CDR2 is LQKENI. With 1 base clipped from V and 4 bases from J, the junction kept 1 base outside the gene matches. CDR3 sequence (DNA): TGTGCCAGCTCACCACGGGACAGGGTCTATGGCTACACCTTC. It codes for CASSPRDRVYGYTF.

A single count supports this clone. This sequence joins TRBV4-1 and TRBJ2-7; D is unresolved. From germline, CDR1 is MGHRA and CDR2 YSYEKL. Deletions cut 3 bases from V and 0 bases from J, with 15 bases between. The CDR3 has 16 residues. CDR3 in DNA: TGCGCCAGCAGCCAGCTCGACCTAAGGAACTCCTACGAGCAGTACTTC. Its protein product is CASSQLDLRNSYEQYF.

A word on this clone: The CDR3 carries no conserved terminal phenylalanine or tryptophan, so it likely arises from a read error. The CDR3 DNA reads TGTGCCAGCAGTTTCCGGGGCAGCCAAGGGAACACTGAAGCTTTCCTT. Translating it yields CASSFRGSQGNTEAFL. The chain combines TRBV27 with TRBJ1-1; perhaps TRBD1 as D (5 bases). Deletions cut 3 bases from V and 1 base from J, with 15 bases between. Germline assignment: CDR1 MNHEY and CDR2 SMNVEV (reference sequence). CDR3 length equals 16 residues.

This clone appeared a few times. The chain links TRBV11-2 to TRBJ2-7, with 15 positions matching TRBD2. Per the germline V gene, CDR1 is SGHAT and CDR2 is FQNNGV. The V gene end was trimmed by 4 bases and the J gene end by 4 bases; junction bases not matched to a gene: 5. The CDR3 has 16 residues. CDR3 region: CASSSGLAGGRYEQYF. The CDR3 region has the DNA TGTGCCAGCAGCTCAGGACTAGCGGGGGGGAGGTACGAGCAGTACTTC.